This T cell receptor beta chain was identified during a study of beta chain features in type 1 diabetes. General study results and limits: Patients with Type 1 diabetes showed moderately but significantly shorter TCRB CDR3s in all four CD4+ subsets.

Worth noting for this clone: The target antigen is unknown.

The CDR3 contains 19 residues. What was sequenced were expressed TCRB transcripts, since all of the isolated RNA had been reverse transcribed. This table comes from immunoSEQ multiplex PCR, and its TCRdb copy is limited to in-frame clones, with some not included. The sample consists of roughly 150,000 clones, roughly 9% of them appearing once. The TCR comes from a woman aged 30 to 39 with type 1 diabetes. The chain uses TRBV21-1 and TRBJ2-1; no check of the table's D call, TRBD2, against the DNA was made. TRBV21-1 is a pseudogene. The sample taken for sequencing was central memory CD4+ T cells from blood. The CDR3 is CASRPLGLAGGPCSNEQFF. CDR3 in DNA: TGTGCCAGCAGACCATTGGGACTAGCGGGAGGGCCCTGCTCCAATGAGCAGTTCTTC.